One and the same sample provided the 2 T cell receptor beta chains below, sequenced in a study of Graves' ophthalmopathy and Graves' hyperthyroidism. RNA transcripts yielded amplified TCR beta CDR3 regions. HTBI primers were employed in first-round RT-PCR, then a second-round multiplex PCR followed. TCRdb redid the calling of the multiplex PCR reads with MiXCR, one entry per CDR3 protein. Of some 520,000 distinct CDR3 sequences detected, under 15% appear once; the ten largest clones hold 8% to 10%. Sequencing was performed on blood. The receptors were gathered from a young woman with Graves' ophthalmopathy.

Comment on this clonotype: A read error may be the cause here, since a much bigger clone is one base away. This chain uses TRBV6-8 with TRBJ2-4; D unclear. Germline values: CDR1 MNHGY, CDR2 SAAAGT. CDR3 size: 15 residues. Trimming shortened V by 4 bases and J by 1 base, and 11 bases separated the two germline ends. As DNA, the CDR3 is TGTGCCAGCAGTTCGTCCTATTTGGCCAAAAACATTCAGTACTTC. This translates into CASSSSYLAKNIQYF.

This clonotype appeared a few times. Compared with germline, one end of the junction differs, possibly owing to a read error. In nucleotides, the CDR3 is TGTGCCAGCAGTTCACCCGGACAGTTCCATTCGCCCCTCCACTTT. It specifies CASSSPGQFHSPLHF. The rearrangement joins TRBV4-2 to TRBJ1-6; tentative D call: TRBD1 (6 bases). The germline V gene has CDR1 LGHNA and CDR2 YNFKEQ. CDR3 length equals 15 residues.